This record concerns one T cell receptor beta chain sequence. This sample stems from a study of cytomegalovirus exposure and HLA in healthy donors. Primers for the PCR totalled 60 Vbeta and 13 Jbeta. The protocol was immunoSEQ multiplex PCR, while the TCRdb copy is restricted to in-frame clones and leaves out a portion. The sample carries some 110,000 clones, approximately 70% recorded once. The CDR3 totals 13 residues. Germline V gene data show CDR1 as MDHEN and CDR2 as SYDVKM. The ends lost 3 bases at V and 5 bases at J; junction bases unmatched: 3. The sequence derives from a man aged 30 to 39 in good health and CMV-seropositive. Sequencing used PBMCs. This chain joins TRBV28 and TRBJ2-7, with 8 nucleotides matching TRBD2. The CDR3 coding sequence is TGTGCCAGCAGTTTTTCGGGGGGGCACGAGCAGTACGTC. This sequence encodes CASSFSGGHEQYV.